These 17 T cell receptor beta chains were all obtained from the same sample, sequenced in a study of T-cell memory formation after mild COVID-19. TCRdb fed the 5' RACE reads into MiXCR, producing one record per CDR3 protein. The sample contains 300,000 to 350,000 distinct CDR3 sequences, less than 20% of which appear only once. The sequenced sample consisted of PBMCs or a T cell subset sorted from them (not recorded which). All receptors come from a man between 18 and 35 years old who had mild COVID-19 (a few samples of this study predate the infection). Cell type and time point are not known.

The V and J genes are TRBV6-2 or TRBV6-3 and TRBJ2-2; D tentatively fits TRBD1 or TRBD2 (5 bases each). The CDR3 loop spans 15 amino acids. Germline V gene sequence: CDR1 MNHEY, CDR2 SVGEGT. V dropped 7 bases and J dropped 6 bases, with 18 bases sitting between them. CDR3 sequence reads: CASTDPGTLSGELFF. CDR3 nucleotide sequence: TGTGCCAGCACCGATCCCGGGACCCTTTCCGGGGAGCTGTTTTTT.

This clonotype was observed at least ten times. The chain couples TRBV11-2 to TRBJ2-1; 8 bases map to TRBD2. Germline loops: CDR1 SGHAT, CDR2 FQNNGV. This CDR3 is 16 amino acids long. Losses at the gene ends were 5 bases for V and 7 bases for J; bases not matched to a gene: 13. This CDR3 is CASSRPGTRFQNEQFF. Written as DNA, the CDR3 is TGTGCCAGCAGCCGCCCCGGGACTAGGTTTCAAAATGAGCAGTTCTTC.

This clonotype was seen a handful of times. This chain connects TRBV7-9 to TRBJ2-2; D may match TRBD1 or TRBD2 (6 bases each). Germline V gene sequence: CDR1 SEHNR, CDR2 FQNEAQ (reference sequence). V was clipped by 11 bases and J by 5 bases, with 18 bases between them. This CDR3 region has 14 residues. CDR3 coding DNA: TGTGCCGGGGTGAGGGGGGCCCCAACCGGGGAGCTGTTTTTT. Translation gives CAGVRGAPTGELFF.

V gene TRBV18 combines with J gene TRBJ2-3, with 8 bases aligning to TRBD1. The CDR3 is 14 residues long. The V and J ends lost 2 bases and 4 bases, in that order; junction bases with no gene match: 2. Per germline, CDR1 KGHSH and CDR2 LQKENI. CDR3 protein: CASSPYRGADTQYF. The CDR3 DNA reads as TGTGCCAGCTCACCATACAGGGGGGCAGATACGCAGTATTTT.

V is TRBV5-1 and J is TRBJ2-1; no reliable D call. This CDR3 region has 14 residues. Trimming stripped 0 bases from V and 9 bases from J, with 13 bases between. Germline lookup yields CDR1 SGHRS and CDR2 YFSETQ. The CDR3 sequence is CASSLVRSLREQFF. The DNA for the CDR3 is TGCGCCAGCAGCTTGGTTAGGAGCCTCCGTGAGCAGTTCTTC.

This clonotype was counted between two and nine times. The chain combines TRBV5-6 with TRBJ2-2, with D hard to call. In germline, CDR1 is SGHDT, CDR2 YYEEEE. The germline V and J ends were trimmed by 1 base and 6 bases, with 7 bases remaining between them. The CDR3 totals 13 residues. The CDR3 DNA follows: TGTGCCAGCAGCTTGCGGCCGTCCGGGGAGCTGTTTTTT. Protein: CASSLRPSGELFF.

The V gene is TRBV20-1, the J gene TRBJ2-5; the D is unclear. Germline V lookup: CDR1 DFQATT, CDR2 SNEGSKA (reference sequence). The CDR3 extends over 14 amino acids. The V end was cut by 1 base, the J end by 7 bases, with 16 bases between. CDR3: CSARAGSATGTQYF. For the CDR3, the DNA is TGCAGTGCTAGAGCCGGGTCCGCCACGGGGACCCAGTACTTC.

The chain combines TRBV12-3 or TRBV12-4 with TRBJ1-6; D perhaps matches TRBD1 (5 bases). The CDR3 contains 15 residues. Trimming shortened V by 2 bases and J by 4 bases, and 9 bases separated the two germline ends. DNA of the CDR3: TGTGCCAGCAGTTTACGACAGCCTTATAATTCACCCCTCCACTTT. It is translated as CASSLRQPYNSPLHF.

The gene calls are TRBV5-1 and TRBJ2-7; possible D gene TRBD1, 5 bases. The CDR3 is 14 amino acids. Trimming removed 0 bases from V and 3 bases from J, with 10 bases in between. Per germline, CDR1 SGHRS and CDR2 YFSETQ. In nucleotides, the CDR3 is TGCGCCAGCAGCTTGGCCCTGGACATCTACGAGCAGTACTTC. The encoded protein is CASSLALDIYEQYF.

The V call is TRBV4-3, the J call TRBJ1-1; TRBD1 might be the D (6 bases). This CDR3 is 15 amino acids long. Germline V lookup: CDR1 LGHNA, CDR2 YSLEER. The V gene lost 1 base and the J gene lost 6 bases, with 15 bases spanning the gap. Here the CDR3 reads CASSQVLLGGPEAFF. DNA for the CDR3: TGCGCCAGCAGCCAAGTTCTCCTGGGGGGCCCTGAAGCTTTCTTT.

The chain couples TRBV28 to TRBJ1-6; 7 bases agree with TRBD1. With 3 bases clipped from V and 6 bases from J, the junction kept 8 bases outside the gene matches. Germline assignment: CDR1 MDHEN and CDR2 SYDVKM. The CDR3 length is 16 residues. CDR3 DNA: TGTGCCAGCAGTTTCCCCTCGGGGACAGTTAATTCACCCCTCCACTTT. This codes for CASSFPSGTVNSPLHF.

This clonotype was seen more than once but under ten times. The V call is TRBV7-2, the J call TRBJ1-5; D is ambiguous. From germline, CDR1 is SGHTA and CDR2 FQGNSA. The CDR3 spans 15 residues. With 5 bases removed from V and 3 bases from J, the gap between germline ends came to 14 bases. The CDR3 region has the DNA TGTGCCAGCAGCCAAACGTATGGGCCCAATCAGCCCCAGCATTTT. It specifies CASSQTYGPNQPQHF.

V gene TRBV6-2 or TRBV6-3 combines with J gene TRBJ1-1; unclear D gene. The germline V gene has CDR1 MNHEY and CDR2 SVGEGT. CDR3 length: 15 residues. V was trimmed by 4 bases and J by 4 bases, leaving 16 bases between them. The CDR3, as DNA: TGTGCCAGCAGTTTTTGGGTGGGTGGACGCACTGAAGCTTTCTTT. Protein product: CASSFWVGGRTEAFF.

This clonotype was seen more than once but under ten times. This chain connects TRBV7-9 to TRBJ2-4; D is undetermined. Trimming stripped 0 bases from V and 1 base from J, with 10 bases between. The CDR3 contains 16 residues. The germline gives CDR1 SEHNR, CDR2 FQNEAQ (reference sequence). The CDR3 is CASSLAWDAAKNIQYF. CDR3 nucleotides: TGTGCCAGCAGCTTAGCGTGGGATGCGGCCAAAAACATTCAGTACTTC.

This clonotype was observed a handful of times. This sequence joins TRBV7-9 and TRBJ2-7, with D possibly being TRBD1 (6 bases). The CDR3 runs to 13 residues. Trimming took off 10 bases at V and 1 base at J, with 14 bases between the two ends. Germline V lookup: CDR1 SEHNR, CDR2 FQNEAQ (reference sequence). The CDR3 DNA reads as TGTGCCACCGGGGACATCCCATCCTACGAGCAGTACGTC. Residues: CATGDIPSYEQYV.

This clonotype was seen only a few times. CDR3 sequence reads: CASSLGLGSDEQYF. CDR3 DNA sequence: TGTGCCAGCAGCTTAGGGTTGGGGAGCGACGAGCAGTACTTC. The chain links TRBV7-9 to TRBJ2-7; D may be TRBD2 (5 bases). Germline CDR1 and CDR2: SEHNR and FQNEAQ (reference sequence). CDR3 length: 14 residues. Trimming shortened V by 1 base and J by 5 bases, and 12 bases separated the two germline ends.

This clonotype was seen only a few times. The V and J genes are TRBV4-3 and TRBJ2-2; 7 bases fit TRBD2. V lost 4 bases, J lost 1 base, and 6 bases stayed unmatched. This CDR3 contains 16 residues. In germline, CDR1 is LGHNA, CDR2 YSLEER. Written as DNA, the CDR3 is TGCGCCAGCAGCCGGTCACTAGCGAGGAACACCGGGGAGCTGTTTTTT. Its protein is CASSRSLARNTGELFF.